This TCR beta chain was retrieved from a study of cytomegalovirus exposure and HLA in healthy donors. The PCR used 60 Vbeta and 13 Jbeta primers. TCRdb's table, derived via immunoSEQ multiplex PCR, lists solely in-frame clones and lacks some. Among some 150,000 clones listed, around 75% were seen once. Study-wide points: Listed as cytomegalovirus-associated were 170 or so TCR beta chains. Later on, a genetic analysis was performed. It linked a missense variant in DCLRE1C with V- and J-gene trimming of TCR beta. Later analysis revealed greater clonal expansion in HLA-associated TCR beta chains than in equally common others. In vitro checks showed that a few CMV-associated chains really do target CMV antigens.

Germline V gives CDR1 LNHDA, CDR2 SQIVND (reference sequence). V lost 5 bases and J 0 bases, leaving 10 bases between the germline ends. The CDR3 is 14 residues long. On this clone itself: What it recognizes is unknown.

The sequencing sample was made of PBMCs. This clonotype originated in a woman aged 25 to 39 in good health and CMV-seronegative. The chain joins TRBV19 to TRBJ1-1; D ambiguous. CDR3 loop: CASSALGMNTEAFF. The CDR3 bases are TGTGCCAGTAGTGCACTAGGAATGAACACTGAAGCTTTCTTT. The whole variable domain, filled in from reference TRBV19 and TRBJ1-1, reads DGGITQSPKYLFRKEGQNVTLSCEQNLNHDAMYWYRQDPGQGLRLIYYSQIVNDFQKGDIAEGYSVSREKKESFPLTVTSAQKNPTAFYLCASSALGMNTEAFFGQGTRLTVV.